Listed here is a single T cell receptor beta chain. The antigen is unknown. These data originate in a study of early T cells in non-severe SARS-CoV-2 infection. In TCRdb, the 5' RACE reads were re-called with MiXCR into one record per CDR3 protein. There are under 75,000 distinct CDR3 sequences in the sample; roughly 13% occur only once, and roughly 8% lies in the top ten. CDR1 and CDR2 from the germline V gene are SQVTM and ANQGSEA. Trimming shortened V by 3 bases and J by 5 bases, and 8 bases separated the two germline ends. This CDR3 region has 11 residues. Points from the study as a whole: CD4 and private specificities were missed by VDJdb matching, which favored anti-spike CD8 responses.

The sequence was collected from an adult who was a healthcare worker with PCR-confirmed SARS-CoV-2 infection or an uninfected control (not recorded which). Sequences were obtained from whole blood. The gene calls are TRBV29-1 and TRBJ2-7, with D unresolved. The DNA of the CDR3 is TGCAGCGTTGAGCTTCGGGACGAGCAGTACTTC. Protein: CSVELRDEQYF.